The present entry profiles one T cell receptor (beta chain) with its context. Its antigen is unidentified. Time point reported: pre-treatment baseline. TIE cells were CD3+ CD4- CD8+ CD45RA- CD45RO-high CD27- CCR7- memory T cells. Sequencing was performed with immunoSEQ multiplex PCR; in TCRdb, only in-frame clones are kept and a portion is missing. The sample records about 1,600 clones, 73% being singletons. The data derive from a study of blood T cell dynamics during melanoma immunotherapy. Findings and limits, study-wide: Cell-free DNA CDR3 sequences most resembled the immune-effector CD8+ subset, which was also most clonal.

Trimming removed 0 bases at V and 0 bases at J, with 8 bases between. The CDR3 loop spans 15 amino acids. Germline CDR1 and CDR2: SGHDN and FVKESK. This chain joins TRBV14 and TRBJ2-5; perhaps TRBD2 as D (6 bases). The sample consisted of CD8+ T cells from blood, taken from a patient treated with checkpoint blockade. The TCR comes from a human donor with melanoma. CDR3 DNA: TGTGCCAGCAGCCAAGATGGAGGGTACCAAGAGACCCAGTACTTC. As protein: CASSQDGGYQETQYF.